This T cell receptor beta chain was sequenced during a study of OX40 agonist ivuxolimab in advanced cancers. Trimming took 4 bases from V and 8 from J; bases not matched to a gene: 7. CDR1 and CDR2 from the germline V gene are MNHNS and SASEGT. This CDR3 spans 13 amino acids. The table came from immunoSEQ multiplex PCR; TCRdb's copy has only in-frame clones and leaves some out. The sample contains tens of thousands of clones, 65% to 85% of which appear only once. The receptor was isolated from an adult with an advanced solid tumor such as melanoma, head and neck, liver or kidney cancer. This chain uses TRBV6-1 with TRBJ1-1, with TRBD1 identical over 7 bases. The material sequenced was CD4+ or CD8+ T cells sorted from blood, taken in a trial of the OX40 agonist ivuxolimab. The CDR3 is CASSAQGNAEAFF. The CDR3 coding sequence is TGTGCCAGCAGTGCACAGGGGAACGCGGAAGCTTTCTTT.